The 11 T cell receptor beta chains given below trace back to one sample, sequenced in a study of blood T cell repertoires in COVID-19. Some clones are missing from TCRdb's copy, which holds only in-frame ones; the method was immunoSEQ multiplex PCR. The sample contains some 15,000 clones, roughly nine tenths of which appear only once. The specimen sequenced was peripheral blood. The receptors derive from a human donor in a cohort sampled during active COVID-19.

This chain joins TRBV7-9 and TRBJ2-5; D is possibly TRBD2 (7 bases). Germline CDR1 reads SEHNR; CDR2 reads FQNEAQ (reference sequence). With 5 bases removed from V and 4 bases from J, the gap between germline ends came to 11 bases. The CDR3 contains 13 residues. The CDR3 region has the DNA TGTGCCAGCAGCGGGGGGGCAGGAGAGACCCAGTACTTC. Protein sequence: CASSGGAGETQYF.

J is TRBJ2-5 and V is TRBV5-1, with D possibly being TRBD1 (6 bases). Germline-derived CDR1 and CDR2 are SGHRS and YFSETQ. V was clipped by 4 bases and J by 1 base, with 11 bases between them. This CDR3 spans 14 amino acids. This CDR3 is CASSVRDTQETQYF. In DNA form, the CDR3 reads TGCGCCAGCAGCGTCCGGGACACCCAAGAGACCCAGTACTTC.

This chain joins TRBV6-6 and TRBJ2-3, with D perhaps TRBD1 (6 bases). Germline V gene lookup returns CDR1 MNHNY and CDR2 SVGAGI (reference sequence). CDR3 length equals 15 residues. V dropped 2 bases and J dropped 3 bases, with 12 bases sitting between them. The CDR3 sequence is CASSYRTDETDTQYF. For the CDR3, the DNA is TGTGCCAGCAGTTACCGGACAGATGAAACAGATACGCAGTATTTT.

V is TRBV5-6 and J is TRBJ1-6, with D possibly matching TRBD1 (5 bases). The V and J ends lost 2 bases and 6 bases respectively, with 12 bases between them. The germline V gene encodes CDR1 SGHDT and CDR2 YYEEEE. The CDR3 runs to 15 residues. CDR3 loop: CASSFFAGPNSPLHF. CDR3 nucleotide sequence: TGTGCCAGCAGCTTCTTTGCAGGGCCTAATTCACCCCTCCACTTT.

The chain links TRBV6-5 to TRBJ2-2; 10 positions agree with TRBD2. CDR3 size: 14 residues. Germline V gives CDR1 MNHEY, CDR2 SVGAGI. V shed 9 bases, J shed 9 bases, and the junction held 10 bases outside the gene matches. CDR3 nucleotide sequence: TGTGCCAGTACTCTAGCGGGGGCTGGCAGGGAGCTGTTTTTT. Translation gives CASTLAGAGRELFF.

The DNA of the CDR3 is TGTGCCAGCAGTTCCAAGGGGGGGTATGGCTACACCTTC. Translated, it gives CASSSKGGYGYTF. The genes are TRBV11-2 and TRBJ1-2; D is perhaps TRBD1 (6 bases). V was shortened by 6 bases and J by 5 bases, with 13 bases between the two germline ends. CDR1 is SGHAT and CDR2 is FQNNGV in the germline V gene. This CDR3 is built from 13 residues.

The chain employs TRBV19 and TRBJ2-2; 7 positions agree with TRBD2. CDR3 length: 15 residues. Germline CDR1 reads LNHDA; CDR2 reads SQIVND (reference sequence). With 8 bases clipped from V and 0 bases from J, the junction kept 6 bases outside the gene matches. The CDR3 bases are TGTGCCAGTCGTCGGAGCGGGACGAACACCGGGGAGCTGTTTTTT. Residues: CASRRSGTNTGELFF.

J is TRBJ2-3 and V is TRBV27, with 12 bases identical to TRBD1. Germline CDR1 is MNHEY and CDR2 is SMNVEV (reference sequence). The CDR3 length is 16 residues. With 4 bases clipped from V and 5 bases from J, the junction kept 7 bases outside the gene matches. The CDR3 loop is CASSYAGTGGLDTQYF. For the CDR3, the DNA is TGTGCCAGCAGTTACGCCGGGACAGGGGGCCTAGATACGCAGTATTTT.

CDR3 DNA sequence: TGTGCCAGCAGCTTGTACGGGAGAGGGTCACCCCTCCACTTT. Translation gives CASSLYGRGSPLHF. The genes are TRBV5-6 and TRBJ1-6; unclear D gene. The CDR3 is 14 residues long. Germline CDR1 and CDR2: SGHDT and YYEEEE. V was clipped by 1 base and J by 10 bases, with 12 bases between them.

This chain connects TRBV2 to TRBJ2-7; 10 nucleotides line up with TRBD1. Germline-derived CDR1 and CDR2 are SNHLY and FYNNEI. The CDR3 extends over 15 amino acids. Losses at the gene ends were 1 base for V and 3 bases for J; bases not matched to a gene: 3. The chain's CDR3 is CASSEGGQGFYEQYF. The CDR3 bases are TGTGCCAGCAGTGAAGGGGGACAGGGGTTCTACGAGCAGTACTTC.

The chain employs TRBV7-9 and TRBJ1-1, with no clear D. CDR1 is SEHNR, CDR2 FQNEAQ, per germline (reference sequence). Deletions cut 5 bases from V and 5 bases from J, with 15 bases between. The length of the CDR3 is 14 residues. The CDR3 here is CASSPSQAGTEAFF. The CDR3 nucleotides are TGTGCCAGCAGCCCATCCCAGGCGGGAACTGAAGCTTTCTTT.